The 10 T cell receptor beta chains below all came from one sample that was sequenced in a study of T cells in Graves' hyperthyroidism and ophthalmopathy (dated by TCRdb to between 2019 and 2020). The method behind the library was multiplex PCR. The instrument given in TCRdb is Illumina HiSeq 2000. The TCR beta CDR3 regions were amplified from RNA transcripts. The TCR CDR3 was subjected to a first round of RT-PCR using the HTBI primer set and the Qiagen OneStep RT-PCR kit. Starting from the raw public reads, TCRdb applied fastp trimming at Q25, assembled clones with MiXCR and retained in-frame beta chains. Every entry covers one CDR3 protein and lists the most common genes and DNA from its rows. The sample data list fewer than 650,000 distinct CDR3 sequences, and around 43% of these were observed just once. Of the sample, about 43% is held by the ten largest clones. Sequencing input: peripheral blood or thyroid tissue (not recorded which). The receptors stem from an adult woman with Graves' disease, either hyperthyroidism or ophthalmopathy (not recorded which).

The V call is TRBV24-1, the J call TRBJ2-2; TRBD1 matches at 10 bases. V lost 7 bases to trimming and J lost 7 bases; unmatched junction nucleotides: 5. The CDR3 is 14 amino acids. The germline gives CDR1 KGHDR, CDR2 SFDVKD. The DNA for the CDR3 is TGTGCCACCAGAGACAGGGGGCAAGGCGGGGAGCTGTTTTTT. This encodes CATRDRGQGGELFF.

This clonotype was picked up one time. J is TRBJ2-5 and V is TRBV12-3 or TRBV12-4, with 7 bases matching TRBD1. V was pared by 5 bases and J by 3 bases, with 3 bases of the junction left unmatched. This CDR3 spans 13 amino acids. For the CDR3, the DNA is TGTGCCAGCAGTGATACAGGGGAAGAGACCCAGTACTTC. Translating gives CASSDTGEETQYF.

The V call is TRBV9, the J call TRBJ1-6; 7 bases align to TRBD1. This CDR3 is 14 amino acids long. Germline CDR1 and CDR2: SGDLS and YYNGEE. The ends lost 5 bases at V and 4 bases at J; junction bases unmatched: 3. Here the CDR3 DNA reads TGTGCCAGCAGGGGGGGACAGTATAATTCACCCCTCCACTTT. Translation gives CASRGGQYNSPLHF.

V is TRBV5-1 and J is TRBJ1-1; D is possibly TRBD1 (6 bases). CDR3 length: 11 residues. The germline V gene encodes CDR1 SGHRS and CDR2 YFSETQ. V gave up 4 bases and J gave up 11 bases, with 12 bases separating them. The DNA for the CDR3 is TGCGCCAGCAGCCCTAGACAGGTCGCTTTCTTT. Translating gives CASSPRQVAFF.

This clonotype was observed a handful of times. V usage is TRBV15 and J usage is TRBJ1-2; D call uncertain. This CDR3 is 15 amino acids long. The germline V and J ends were trimmed by 2 bases and 6 bases, with 16 bases remaining between them. CDR1 and CDR2 (germline): LNHNV, YYDKDF (reference sequence). The CDR3 sequence is CATSRRSGRRDGYTF. The CDR3 DNA reads TGTGCCACCAGCAGACGATCTGGGCGACGGGATGGCTACACCTTC.

This clonotype was observed a handful of times. This rearrangement joins TRBV29-1 to TRBJ2-5; 12 nucleotides match TRBD1. J lost 4 bases, V lost 5 bases, and 2 bases had no gene match. The CDR3 is 13 residues long. CDR1 is SQVTM, CDR2 ANQGSEA, per germline. In nucleotides, the CDR3 is TGCAGCGTTCCGGGACAGGGGGCAGAGACCCAGTACTTC. Protein product: CSVPGQGAETQYF.

This clonotype was seen at least ten times. This chain connects TRBV6-6 to TRBJ2-7; 8 nucleotides align to TRBD1. Germline V gene sequence: CDR1 MNHNY, CDR2 SVGAGI (reference sequence). The junction had 7 bases not matched to a gene; V was cut back by 5 bases and J by 7 bases. This CDR3 has 13 residues. CDR3 protein: CASSRQGIREQYF. CDR3 in DNA: TGTGCCAGCAGTCGACAGGGGATCCGGGAGCAGTACTTC.

This chain connects TRBV7-9 to TRBJ2-7; 8 bases agree with TRBD1. The CDR3 loop spans 14 amino acids. The germline V gene has CDR1 SEHNR and CDR2 FQNEAQ (reference sequence). Trimming at V came to 10 bases and at J to 3 bases, leaving 11 bases not matched to a gene. The CDR3 sequence is CATSDWDRNYEQYF. The CDR3 nucleotides are TGTGCCACCAGTGACTGGGACAGGAACTACGAGCAGTACTTC.

This clonotype was counted at least ten times. The rearrangement joins TRBV5-1 to TRBJ2-2; TRBD2 aligns across 12 bases. The CDR3 contains 16 residues. Germline V lookup: CDR1 SGHRS, CDR2 YFSETQ. Trimming removed 6 bases from V and 1 base from J; junction bases left unmatched: 4. The CDR3, as DNA: TGCGCCAGCACCATGACTAGCGGGGGGAACACCGGGGAGCTGTTTTTT. Protein: CASTMTSGGNTGELFF. The variable domain in full, completed from reference TRBV5-1 and TRBJ2-2, reads KAGVTQTPRYLIKTRGQQVTLSCSPISGHRSVSWYQQTPGQGLQFLFEYFSETQRNKGNFPGRFSGRQFSNSRSEMNVSTLELGDSALYLCASTMTSGGNTGELFFGEGSRLTVL.

Comments on this clonotype: The junction departs from the called germline gene at one end, perhaps through a read error. The rearrangement joins TRBV7-2 to TRBJ1-6; D is unresolved. The length of the CDR3 is 15 residues. CDR1 and CDR2 from the germline V gene are SGHTA and FQGNSA. CDR3 region: CASNPAGVYSSPLHF. The CDR3, as DNA: TGTGCCAGCAACCCCGCGGGAGTCTATAGTTCACCCCTCCACTTT.